Included here is one T cell receptor beta chain sequence, with context. Antigen specificity is unknown. PCR was performed using 60 Vbeta and 13 Jbeta primers. Profiling relied on immunoSEQ multiplex PCR, and the TCRdb table lists in-frame clones only, not all of them. The sample carries approximately 100,000 clones, approximately 70% recorded once. The data derive from a study of cytomegalovirus exposure and HLA in healthy donors. Study information: Drawn from HLA-typed donors, about 85 million unique TCRs were held in an early data release. Study-level findings and limits: As a later analysis showed, several of the most significant clusters appeared to be linked to common viral pathogens. Investigators reported fewer than 200 TCR beta chains as tied to cytomegalovirus. In a later analysis, at a false discovery rate of 0.05, fewer than 20,000 TCR beta sequences matched HLA alleles.

Sequencing used PBMCs. The clonotype was recovered from a man aged 40-55 years in good health and CMV-seropositive.

This CDR3 reads CASGGGSGEQFF. The CDR3 DNA reads TGTGCCAGTGGCGGGGGGTCTGGTGAGCAGTTCTTC. The J gene is TRBJ2-1, the V gene TRBV19; 8 bases align to TRBD2. Germline CDR1 reads LNHDA; CDR2 reads SQIVND (reference sequence). The CDR3 runs to 12 residues. V gave up 8 bases and J gave up 9 bases; unmatched junction bases: 6.